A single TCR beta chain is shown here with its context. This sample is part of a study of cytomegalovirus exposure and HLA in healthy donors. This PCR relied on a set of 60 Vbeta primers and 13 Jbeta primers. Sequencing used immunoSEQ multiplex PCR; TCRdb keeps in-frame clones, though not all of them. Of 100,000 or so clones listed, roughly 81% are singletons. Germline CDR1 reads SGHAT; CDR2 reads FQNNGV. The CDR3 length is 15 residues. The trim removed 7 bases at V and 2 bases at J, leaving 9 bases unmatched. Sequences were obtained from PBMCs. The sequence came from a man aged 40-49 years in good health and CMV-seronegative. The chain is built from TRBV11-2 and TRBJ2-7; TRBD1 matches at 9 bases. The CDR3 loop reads CASNSGTGWAYEQYF. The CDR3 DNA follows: TGTGCCAGCAACTCCGGGACAGGGTGGGCCTACGAGCAGTACTTC.